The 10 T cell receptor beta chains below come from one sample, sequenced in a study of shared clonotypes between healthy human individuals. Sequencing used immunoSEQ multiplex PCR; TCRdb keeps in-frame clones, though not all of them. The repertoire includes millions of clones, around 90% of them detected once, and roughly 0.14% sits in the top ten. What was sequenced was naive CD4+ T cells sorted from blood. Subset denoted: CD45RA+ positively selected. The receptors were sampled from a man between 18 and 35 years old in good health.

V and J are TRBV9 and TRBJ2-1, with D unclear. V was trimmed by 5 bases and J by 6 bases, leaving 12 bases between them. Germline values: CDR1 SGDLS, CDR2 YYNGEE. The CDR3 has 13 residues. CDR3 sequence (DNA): TGTGCCAGCAGAGTCGAACGGAGCAATGAGCAGTTCTTC. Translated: CASRVERSNEQFF.

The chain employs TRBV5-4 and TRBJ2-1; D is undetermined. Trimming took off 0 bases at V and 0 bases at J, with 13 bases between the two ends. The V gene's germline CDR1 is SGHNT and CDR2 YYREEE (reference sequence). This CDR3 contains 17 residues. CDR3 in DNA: TGTGCCAGCAGCTTGGGGGGATTCAGGAGCTCCTACAATGAGCAGTTCTTC. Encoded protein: CASSLGGFRSSYNEQFF.

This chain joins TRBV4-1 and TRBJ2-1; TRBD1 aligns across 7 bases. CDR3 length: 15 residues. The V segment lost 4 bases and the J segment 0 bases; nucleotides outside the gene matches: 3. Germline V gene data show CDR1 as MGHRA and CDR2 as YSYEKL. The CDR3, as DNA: TGCGCCAGCAGCCCCGGGGACAGCTCCTACAATGAGCAGTTCTTC. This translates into CASSPGDSSYNEQFF.

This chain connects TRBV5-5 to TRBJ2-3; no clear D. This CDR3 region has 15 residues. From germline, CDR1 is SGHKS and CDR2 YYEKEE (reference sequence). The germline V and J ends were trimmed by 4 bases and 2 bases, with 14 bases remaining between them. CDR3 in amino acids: CASSLRTSDTDTQYF. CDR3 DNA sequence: TGTGCCAGCAGCCTCCGGACGTCTGACACAGATACGCAGTATTTT.

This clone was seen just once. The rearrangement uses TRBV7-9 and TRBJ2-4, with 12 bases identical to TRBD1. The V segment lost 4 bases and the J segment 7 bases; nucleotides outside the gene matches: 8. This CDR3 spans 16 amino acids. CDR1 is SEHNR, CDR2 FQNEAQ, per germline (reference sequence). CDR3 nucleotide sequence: TGTGCCAGCAGCTCCGGGACAGGGGGCTCGTGGAACATTCAGTACTTC. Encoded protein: CASSSGTGGSWNIQYF.

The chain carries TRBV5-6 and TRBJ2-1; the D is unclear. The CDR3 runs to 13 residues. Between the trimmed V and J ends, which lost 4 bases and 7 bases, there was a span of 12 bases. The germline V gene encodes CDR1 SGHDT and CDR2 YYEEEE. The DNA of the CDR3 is TGTGCCAGCAGCCCCGGTACGGAGAATGAGCAGTTCTTC. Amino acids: CASSPGTENEQFF.

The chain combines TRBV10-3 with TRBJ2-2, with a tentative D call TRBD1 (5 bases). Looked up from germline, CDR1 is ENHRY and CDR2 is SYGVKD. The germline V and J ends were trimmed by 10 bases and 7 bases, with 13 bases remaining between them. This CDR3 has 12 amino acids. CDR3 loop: CASRESIGELFF. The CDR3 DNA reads TGTGCCAGCAGGGAATCGATCGGGGAGCTGTTTTTT.

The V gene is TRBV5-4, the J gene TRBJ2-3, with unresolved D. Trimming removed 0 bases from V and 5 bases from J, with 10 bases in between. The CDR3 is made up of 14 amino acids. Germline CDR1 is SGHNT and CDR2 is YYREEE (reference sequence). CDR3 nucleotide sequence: TGTGCCAGCAGCTTGGCCGGCAGAAGAGATACGCAGTATTTT. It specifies CASSLAGRRDTQYF.

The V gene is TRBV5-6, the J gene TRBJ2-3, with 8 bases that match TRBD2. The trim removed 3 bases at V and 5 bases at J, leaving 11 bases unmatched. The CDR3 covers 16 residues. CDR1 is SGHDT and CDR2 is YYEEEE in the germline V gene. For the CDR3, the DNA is TGTGCCAGCAGCTCCACCCGGGGGGGCCAACAAGATACGCAGTATTTT. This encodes CASSSTRGGQQDTQYF.

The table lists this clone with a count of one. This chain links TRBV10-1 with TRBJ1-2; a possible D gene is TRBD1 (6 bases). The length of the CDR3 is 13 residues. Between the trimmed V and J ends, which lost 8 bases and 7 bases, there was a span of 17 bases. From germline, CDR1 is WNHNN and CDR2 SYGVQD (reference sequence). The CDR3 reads CASLKGGLGGYTF. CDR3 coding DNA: TGCGCCAGCCTCAAGGGGGGGCTTGGTGGCTACACCTTC.